This T cell receptor beta chain was sequenced in a study of blood T cell repertoires in COVID-19. Whole-study context: PBMCs, B-cell-depleted T cells, or T cells were the source of the cDNA or gDNA that made up the material.

The CDR3 extends over 17 amino acids. V shed 3 bases, J shed 6 bases, and the junction held 15 bases outside the gene matches. Germline CDR1 reads LGHNA; CDR2 reads YNFKEQ. As processed by the authors: Counts of nucleated cells, estimated from reference gene primer amplification, were obtained. The data were produced by immunoSEQ multiplex PCR, yet TCRdb's version contains in-frame clones alone and is incomplete. That table supplies the V and J calls and clone size; D and trimming were determined from the DNA. Seen here are roughly 280,000 clones, around 90% observed once, and the top ten hold roughly 2%.

The sample consisted of peripheral blood. The J gene is TRBJ2-5, the V gene TRBV4-2; TRBD2 matches 8 bases. This TCR was sampled from a woman aged 45-59 years who had recovered from COVID-19. CDR3 sequence: CASSHLGRATSEQTQYF. The CDR3 region has the DNA TGTGCCAGCAGCCATCTCGGGAGGGCCACTAGCGAACAGACCCAGTACTTC.